The 6 T cell receptor beta chains below come from one sample, sequenced in a study of blood T cell repertoires in COVID-19. Only in-frame clones appear in the TCRdb table, and some are missing; sequencing was by immunoSEQ multiplex PCR. The sample includes about 87,000 clones, approximately 87% of them seen just once. Material for sequencing was peripheral blood. These receptors were taken from a human donor with acute or convalescent COVID-19. The donor label of this sample is uncertain.

This chain connects TRBV5-4 to TRBJ1-1; D remains unclear. The CDR3 is made up of 12 amino acids. Looked up from germline, CDR1 is SGHNT and CDR2 is YYREEE (reference sequence). Between the trimmed V and J ends, which lost 4 bases and 5 bases, there was a span of 9 bases. The CDR3 here is CASSRGKTEAFF. Here the CDR3 DNA reads TGTGCCAGCAGCCGGGGTAAGACTGAAGCTTTCTTT.

The CDR3 nucleotides read TGTGCCAGCAGCTTAGATCTAACTCCTTATGGCTACACCTTC. Residues: CASSLDLTPYGYTF. V is TRBV11-2 and J is TRBJ1-2; D is ambiguous. Germline V lookup: CDR1 SGHAT, CDR2 FQNNGV. The V gene lost 0 bases and the J gene lost 5 bases, with 10 bases spanning the gap. CDR3 size: 14 residues.

The sample holds one count of this clone. The chain has TRBV28 and TRBJ1-2; TRBD1 agrees at 7 bases. The CDR3 extends over 14 amino acids. CDR1 is MDHEN, CDR2 SYDVKM, per germline. The ends lost 2 bases at V and 2 bases at J; junction bases unmatched: 2. CDR3 sequence: CASSLMGQNYGYTF. DNA of the CDR3: TGTGCCAGCAGTTTAATGGGACAGAACTATGGCTACACCTTC.

This clone was counted a single time. The chain is built from TRBV3-1 (or the pseudogene TRBV3-2) and TRBJ2-1, with 14 bases aligning to TRBD2. Germline V gene data show CDR1 as LGHDT and CDR2 as YNNKEL (reference sequence). CDR3 length: 14 residues. Losses at the gene ends were 3 bases for V and 10 bases for J; bases not matched to a gene: 2. The CDR3 spells CASSQTSGGVEQFF. Written as DNA, the CDR3 is TGTGCCAGCAGCCAGACTAGCGGGGGGGTGGAGCAGTTCTTC.

J is TRBJ1-5 and V is TRBV9; D not resolved. The CDR3 sequence is 15 residues long. Germline V gene data show CDR1 as SGDLS and CDR2 as YYNGEE. The germline V and J ends were trimmed by 3 bases and 0 bases, with 10 bases remaining between them. In DNA form, the CDR3 reads TGTGCCAGCAGCGCGGAGGGTAATAGCAATCAGCCCCAGCATTTT. Protein sequence: CASSAEGNSNQPQHF. Variable domain in full (rest from reference TRBV9 and TRBJ1-5): DSGVTQTPKHLITATGQRVTLRCSPRSGDLSVYWYQQSLDQGLQFLIQYYNGEERAKGNILERFSAQQFPDLHSELNLSSLELGDSALYFCASSAEGNSNQPQHFGDGTRLSIL.

The chain is built from TRBV5-1 and TRBJ2-1, with a weak D call TRBD2 (5 bases). V lost 2 bases and J 6 bases, leaving 9 bases between the germline ends. In germline, CDR1 is SGHRS, CDR2 YFSETQ. The CDR3 spans 13 residues. This CDR3 reads CASSLLVPNEQFF. The CDR3 coding sequence is TGCGCCAGCAGCTTACTAGTTCCCAATGAGCAGTTCTTC. The whole variable domain, filled in from reference TRBV5-1 and TRBJ2-1, reads KAGVTQTPRYLIKTRGQQVTLSCSPISGHRSVSWYQQTPGQGLQFLFEYFSETQRNKGNFPGRFSGRQFSNSRSEMNVSTLELGDSALYLCASSLLVPNEQFFGPGTRLTVL.